The 10 T cell receptor beta chains listed next were all sequenced from one sample in a study of human T cells and chemical hapten exposure. TCRdb processed the RACE reads anew with MiXCR; each CDR3 protein has one entry. This table has some 78,000 distinct CDR3 sequences, 8.6% appearing once. Time point specified: healthy volunteer bleed at 6 weeks. The authors extracted total RNA from unfractionated whole blood. The sequenced sample was whole blood. The receptors derive from a male donor in good health. Some clones in this sample may be carry-over from other donors' samples.

This clonotype was counted ten times or more. V is TRBV7-2 and J is TRBJ2-7; possibly TRBD2 for D (7 bases). Germline assignment: CDR1 SGHTA and CDR2 FQGNSA. This CDR3 contains 15 residues. V lost 1 base and J 2 bases, leaving 12 bases between the germline ends. CDR3 bases: TGTGCCAGCAGCTTAGGAGGGGGGGTTCCCTACGAGCAGTACTTC. Its protein is CASSLGGGVPYEQYF.

This chain joins TRBV10-3 and TRBJ2-1, with 14 bases identical to TRBD2. The CDR3 consists of 17 residues. With 6 bases clipped from V and 6 bases from J, the junction kept 10 bases outside the gene matches. Germline values: CDR1 ENHRY, CDR2 SYGVKD. In nucleotides, the CDR3 is TGTGCCATCAGGCGGGCCAGCGGGACTAGCGGGAGCAATGAGCAGTTCTTC. It translates to CAIRRASGTSGSNEQFF.

The chain recombines TRBV29-1 with TRBJ1-1; 7 bases are shared with TRBD1. In germline, CDR1 is SQVTM, CDR2 ANQGSEA. V lost 3 bases and J lost 0; bases outside the gene matches: 1. The CDR3 totals 13 residues. This CDR3 reads CSVEGQMNTEAFF. Written as DNA, the CDR3 is TGCAGCGTTGAGGGACAGATGAACACTGAAGCTTTCTTT.

The rearrangement links TRBV12-3 or TRBV12-4 to TRBJ2-7; 10 bases map to TRBD1. J was trimmed by 3 bases and V by 6 bases; bases with no gene match: 8. CDR3 length equals 15 residues. The DNA of the CDR3 is TGTGCCAGCAGGCGGACAGGGGGGAGCTTCTACGAGCAGTACTTC. It codes for CASRRTGGSFYEQYF.

The J gene is TRBJ2-3, the V gene TRBV24-1; 9 nucleotides align to TRBD1. The germline CDR1 and CDR2 sequences are KGHDR and SFDVKD. Trimming cost V 4 bases and J 6 bases; bases outside gene matches: 7. The CDR3 consists of 15 residues. For the CDR3, the DNA is TGTGCCACCAGTGACACCGGGACAGGGAGCGATACGCAGTATTTT. Translation gives CATSDTGTGSDTQYF.

This chain connects TRBV4-3 to TRBJ2-3; D perhaps matches TRBD2 (5 bases). The V end lost 4 bases, the J end lost 0 bases, and 11 bases lay between the germline ends. The CDR3 runs to 15 residues. Germline values: CDR1 LGHNA, CDR2 YSLEER. The CDR3: CASSLGLLSTDTQYF. The CDR3 DNA reads as TGCGCCAGCAGCCTAGGACTTTTGAGCACAGATACGCAGTATTTT.

This clonotype was detected many times. The rearrangement uses TRBV10-3 and TRBJ2-7; 7 bases agree with TRBD1. J gave up 3 bases and V 6 bases, and 11 bases lay outside the gene matches. The germline V gene encodes CDR1 ENHRY and CDR2 SYGVKD. The CDR3 loop spans 15 amino acids. The CDR3 coding sequence is TGTGCCATCAGAACCGGCCCAACAGGGGACTACGAGCAGTACTTC. Translation gives CAIRTGPTGDYEQYF.

This clonotype was counted at least ten times. The CDR3 region is CSARDGRARNEQYF. The CDR3 DNA is TGCAGTGCTAGAGACGGGAGGGCCCGCAACGAGCAGTACTTC. V usage is TRBV20-1 and J usage is TRBJ2-7; 8 nucleotides align to TRBD2. CDR1 DFQATT and CDR2 SNEGSKA come from the germline V gene (reference sequence). The trim removed 0 bases at V and 5 bases at J, leaving 6 bases unmatched. The CDR3 covers 14 residues.

This clonotype was observed a few times. This chain uses TRBV5-5 with TRBJ2-7; no clear D. The CDR3 consists of 13 residues. Germline-derived CDR1 and CDR2 are SGHKS and YYEKEE (reference sequence). The V and J ends lost 1 base and 5 bases respectively, with 10 bases between them. CDR3 DNA sequence: TGTGCCAGCAGCTTGATGGGGATCCACGAGCAGTACTTC. Residues: CASSLMGIHEQYF.

The genes are TRBV11-3 and TRBJ1-1, with D unclear. Germline V gives CDR1 SGHNT, CDR2 YENEEA. Trimming removed 0 bases from V and 0 bases from J, with 8 bases in between. CDR3 length: 15 residues. The CDR3 DNA reads TGTGCCAGCAGCTTAGAACCCAGCATGAACACTGAAGCTTTCTTT. It specifies CASSLEPSMNTEAFF.